What follows describes a single T cell receptor (beta chain). Its antigen is not known. The sample originates from a study of memory CD4+ T cells and cytomegalovirus serostatus. Study background: Healthy Belgian adult donors included roughly nine CMV-positive and some 25 CMV-negative people. The study, taken as a whole, reports: CMV serostatus prediction reached median AUC approximately 0.96, or 0.89 with US-trained model.

Clones were sequenced by immunoSEQ multiplex PCR, and TCRdb holds only the in-frame ones, with some missing. The sample lists roughly 48,000 clones, 80% to 85% occurring once. The sort gate was single viable CD3+CD4+CD8-CD45RO+ cells for memory CD4+ T cells. Serostatus was set by detecting CMV pp150, pp28, p38, p52 IgG. CD4+ T cells were isolated by positive magnetic selection. This CDR3 region has 15 residues. Per the germline V gene, CDR1 is SGHRS and CDR2 is YFSETQ. The ends were cut back, 0 bases at V and 7 bases at J, with 13 bases in the middle. This rearrangement joins TRBV5-1 to TRBJ1-4; tentative D call: TRBD1 (6 bases). This clonotype originated in an adult in good health and CMV-seropositive. Sequenced material: memory CD4+ T cells from blood. The CDR3 DNA is TGCGCCAGCAGCTTGGCTTTGGGCAGGGGTGAAAAACTGTTTTTT. It is translated as CASSLALGRGEKLFF.